This is a list of T cell receptor beta chains from one sample in a study of blood T cell repertoires in COVID-19. Some clones are missing from TCRdb's copy, which holds only in-frame ones; the method was immunoSEQ multiplex PCR. This sample yields roughly 120,000 clones, of which 90% are seen a single time; 4% to 5% belongs to the top ten. The material sequenced was peripheral blood. The receptors here all came from a man aged 55 to 70 with COVID-19, enrolled during active disease. The CDR3 runs from the conserved cysteine through the conserved F or W. A D gene is named only where the DNA matches it firmly. The size entry is marked missing in some rows and otherwise reads once, few, many or a size class.

len	v_gene	d_gene	abundance	j_gene	CDR3aa	CDR3nt
12	TRBV30	.	.	TRBJ1-5	CAFDISNQPQHF	TGTGCCTTTGACATTAGCAATCAGCCCCAGCATTTT
16	TRBV24-1	TRBD1	.	TRBJ2-1	CATSEQGAQSYNEQFF	TGTGCCACCAGTGAACAGGGGGCGCAGAGCTACAATGAGCAGTTCTTC
14	TRBV9	TRBD1	.	TRBJ2-2	CASCHRGRGGELFF	TGTGCCAGCTGCCACAGGGGGCGCGGTGGGGAGCTGTTTTTT
16	TRBV3-1/TRBV3-2	TRBD1	.	TRBJ2-1	CASSPSDRGPYNEQFF	TGTGCCAGCAGCCCTTCGGACAGGGGGCCTTACAATGAGCAGTTCTTC
14	TRBV3-1/TRBV3-2	.	.	TRBJ1-1	CASSQAAGGGEAFF	TGTGCCAGCAGCCAAGCAGCCGGGGGAGGTGAAGCTTTCTTT
16	TRBV9	TRBD2	.	TRBJ2-1	CASSVGLAGHYNEQFF	TGTGCCAGCAGCGTAGGACTAGCGGGTCACTACAATGAGCAGTTCTTC
11	TRBV7-9	.	.	TRBJ1-1	CASSAGQEAFF	TGTGCCAGCAGCGCCGGACAAGAAGCTTTCTTT
12	TRBV30	TRBD1	.	TRBJ1-1	CAWSGQGTEAFF	TGTGCCTGGAGCGGACAGGGGACTGAAGCTTTCTTT
15	TRBV19	.	.	TRBJ1-3	CASSIVAFSGNTIYF	TGTGCCAGTAGTATAGTAGCCTTCTCTGGAAACACCATATATTTT
18	TRBV19	TRBD1	.	TRBJ1-2	CASSTHRDRGTTRYGYTF	TGTGCCAGTAGTACTCACCGGGACAGGGGAACAACTAGGTATGGCTACACCTTC
18	TRBV6-4	.	once	TRBJ2-2	CASGSRDGFRESSGELFF	TGTGCCAGCGGATCTCGAGACGGGTTTCGGGAGAGCTCCGGGGAGCTGTTTTTT
14	TRBV27	.	once	TRBJ1-4	CASTRTATNEKLFF	TGTGCCAGCACCCGGACAGCAACTAATGAAAAACTGTTTTTT
13	TRBV18	.	.	TRBJ1-1	CASSPPVNTEAFF	TGTGCCAGCTCACCCCCGGTGAACACTGAAGCTTTCTTT
15	TRBV3-1/TRBV3-2	.	.	TRBJ1-4	CASSPDMATNEKLFF	TGTGCCAGCAGCCCCGACATGGCAACTAATGAAAAACTGTTTTTT
16	TRBV4-3	.	.	TRBJ1-1	CASSQVGSGRNTEAFF	TGCGCCAGCAGCCAAGTCGGGTCCGGGAGGAACACTGAAGCTTTCTTT
14	TRBV27	.	.	TRBJ1-1	CASSFRSLNTEAFF	TGTGCCAGCAGTTTTAGATCATTGAACACTGAAGCTTTCTTT
12	TRBV7-3	.	.	TRBJ2-3	CASSLEADTQYF	TGTGCCAGCAGCTTAGAGGCAGATACGCAGTATTTT
16	TRBV6-1	TRBD2	.	TRBJ2-1	CASSGISGLAYNEQFF	TGTGCCAGCAGTGGGATTTCAGGACTAGCGTATAATGAGCAGTTCTTC
14	TRBV5-1	TRBD2	.	TRBJ2-1	CASKVAGSYNEQFF	TGCGCCAGCAAAGTAGCGGGATCCTACAATGAGCAGTTCTTC
13	TRBV6-5	TRBD1	.	TRBJ1-6	CATVTGHESPLHF	TGTGCCACCGTGACAGGGCATGAATCACCCCTCCACTTT
19	TRBV6-6	TRBD1	.	TRBJ1-4	CASSPIRTGERAYNEKLFF	TGTGCCAGCAGTCCTATACGCACAGGGGAAAGGGCTTATAATGAAAAACTGTTTTTT
14	TRBV19	TRBD2	.	TRBJ2-7	CASRSLLGGNEQYF	TGTGCCAGTAGATCTCTGTTGGGGGGGAACGAGCAGTACTTC
15	TRBV18	TRBD1	.	TRBJ1-4	CASSPRRQGGEKLFF	TGTGCCAGCTCACCACGACGACAGGGCGGTGAAAAACTGTTTTTT
14	TRBV4-1	.	.	TRBJ1-1	CASSQEVANTEAFF	TGCGCCAGCAGCCAAGAAGTGGCAAACACTGAAGCTTTCTTT
12	TRBV9	TRBD1	.	TRBJ2-2	CASNTGAGELFF	TGTGCCAGTAATACAGGGGCCGGGGAGCTGTTTTTT
12	TRBV5-4	.	.	TRBJ1-1	CASSLKGTEAFF	TGTGCCAGCAGCTTGAAGGGGACTGAAGCTTTCTTT
15	TRBV3-1/TRBV3-2	TRBD1	.	TRBJ2-7	CASSQGNRGRGEQYF	TGTGCCAGCAGCCAAGGGAACAGGGGAAGGGGCGAGCAGTACTTC
17	TRBV24-1	TRBD1	once	TRBJ2-3	CATSDIPGQGHTDTQYF	TGTGCCACCAGTGATATACCGGGACAGGGGCACACAGATACGCAGTATTTT
14	TRBV18	TRBD1	.	TRBJ2-1	CASSPGTGTLEQFF	TGTGCCAGCTCACCAGGGACAGGGACTCTTGAGCAGTTCTTC
15	TRBV7-2	.	.	TRBJ1-6	CASSLEDSYNSPLHF	TGTGCCAGCAGCTTAGAGGACAGCTATAATTCACCCCTCCACTTT
14	TRBV5-1	TRBD1	.	TRBJ2-2	CASKDRVDTGELFF	TGCGCCAGCAAGGACAGGGTGGACACCGGGGAGCTGTTTTTT
14	TRBV28	.	.	TRBJ2-3	CASSPRISTDTQYF	TGTGCCAGCAGCCCGCGGATTAGCACAGATACGCAGTATTTT
14	TRBV19	TRBD2	.	TRBJ2-7	CASSALAGVGEQYF	TGTGCCAGTAGTGCCCTAGCGGGAGTCGGCGAGCAGTACTTC
15	TRBV7-8	.	once	TRBJ1-1	CASSLFSGAGTEAFF	TGTGCCAGCAGCTTATTTTCAGGGGCCGGGACTGAAGCTTTCTTT
14	TRBV28	.	.	TRBJ1-6	CASSPSSYNSPLHF	TGTGCCAGCAGCCCCAGCTCCTATAATTCACCCCTCCACTTT
15	TRBV7-3	.	.	TRBJ1-1	CASSLSPGFNTEAFF	TGTGCCAGCAGCTTAAGCCCGGGTTTCAACACTGAAGCTTTCTTT
18	TRBV9	TRBD2	.	TRBJ2-1	CASSVDVSGLAGGGEQFF	TGTGCCAGCAGCGTAGACGTATCCGGACTAGCGGGAGGCGGTGAGCAGTTCTTC
13	TRBV2	TRBD1	.	TRBJ2-7	CASTPDRGLEQYF	TGTGCCAGCACCCCGGACAGGGGTTTGGAGCAGTACTTC
14	TRBV2	.	once	TRBJ2-7	CASSEAGGGYEQYF	TGTGCCAGCAGTGAAGCGGGAGGGGGCTACGAGCAGTACTTC